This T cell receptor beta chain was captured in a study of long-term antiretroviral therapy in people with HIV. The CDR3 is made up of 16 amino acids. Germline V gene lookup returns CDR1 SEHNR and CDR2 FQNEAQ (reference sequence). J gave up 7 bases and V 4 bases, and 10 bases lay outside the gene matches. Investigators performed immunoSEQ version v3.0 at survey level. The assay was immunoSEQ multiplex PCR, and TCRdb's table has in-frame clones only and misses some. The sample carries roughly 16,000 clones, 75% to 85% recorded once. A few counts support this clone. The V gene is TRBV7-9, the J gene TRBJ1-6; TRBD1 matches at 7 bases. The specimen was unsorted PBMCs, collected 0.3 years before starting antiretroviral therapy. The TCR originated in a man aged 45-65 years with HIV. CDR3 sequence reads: CASSSPTGDRNSPLHF. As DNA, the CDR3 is TGTGCCAGCAGCTCTCCAACAGGGGATAGGAATTCACCCCTCCACTTT.